This TCR beta chain was identified during a study of a mutant IDH1 vaccine in newly diagnosed glioma. Across the whole study: The treated population exhibited a male proportion of about 60%, a female proportion of approximately 38%, and a mean age of approximately 42 years.

Study observations and caveats: Any relationship between pseudoprogression and changes in top peripheral T cell clonotypes seemed absent. Induction of immune responses by the vaccine occurred in 93.3% of patients.

As for this clone: Its matching antigen is unknown.

Sample time point: baseline, week 1 (first vaccination visit). The sample's treatment: pre-vaccination baseline after standard-of-care therapy. Donors had new WHO grade 3 or 4 IDH1-mutant, ATRX-lost astrocytomas. Clones were read by immunoSEQ multiplex PCR, and TCRdb kept only the in-frame ones, dropping some. The repertoire holds under 80,000 clones, around 86% seen once, with 2.9% in the top ten. Trimming cost V 3 bases and J 4 bases; bases outside gene matches: 5. This CDR3 region has 15 residues. Germline V lookup: CDR1 MGHRA, CDR2 YSYEKL. The chain combines TRBV4-1 with TRBJ2-2; 7 positions match TRBD1. The specimen comprised PBMCs, sampled from a glioma patient treated with radiotherapy, temozolomide or both. The sequence was obtained from a man aged 25-45 years with glioma. CDR3 nucleotide sequence: TGCGCCAGCAGCCAGATCGGGGACAGCACCGGGGAGCTGTTTTTT. Residues: CASSQIGDSTGELFF.